This is a list of T cell receptor beta chains from one sample in a study of shared clonotypes between healthy human individuals. Profiled with immunoSEQ multiplex PCR; TCRdb holds only in-frame clones, not every one. The repertoire holds about 2 million clones, about 95% seen once, with approximately 1% in the top ten. Source material: naive CD8+ T cells sorted from blood. The receptors shown here come from a man aged 18 to 29 in good health. The CDR3 runs from the conserved cysteine through the conserved F or W. D genes are given only for firm matches. Not every row has a clone size; where given, it reads once, few, many or a size class.

cdr3_nt cdr3_aa cdr3_length d_call j_call clone_size v_call
TGTGCCAGCAGCTCCAGGGGCCTAACGATGAAGAACACTGAAGCTTTCTTT CASSSRGLTMKNTEAFF 17 - TRBJ1-1 - TRBV13
TGTGCCAGCAGTTTATCGGTCAGTAGCGGGAGCGAGTACGAGCAGTACTTC CASSLSVSSGSEYEQYF 17 TRBD2 TRBJ2-7 - TRBV28
TGCGCCAGCAGCCAAGATGCCCCTAGCGGGAAGTCCTACGAGCAGTACTTC CASSQDAPSGKSYEQYF 17 TRBD2 TRBJ2-7 - TRBV4-3
TGTGCCATCAGTGAGTCCGACAGCTTGAACACTGAAGCTTTCTTT CAISESDSLNTEAFF 15 - TRBJ1-1 - TRBV10-3
TGTGCCAGTAGCCCTAGCGGGGGGGCTTACGAGCAGTTCTTC CASSPSGGAYEQFF 14 TRBD2 TRBJ2-1 - TRBV19
TGTGCCAGCAGTTTAGGGGTGGAGGGGTTAAACGAGCAGTACTTC CASSLGVEGLNEQYF 15 - TRBJ2-7 - TRBV27
TGTGCCAGCGAGGCAGGGGAGGACACCGGGGAGCTGTTTTTT CASEAGEDTGELFF 14 - TRBJ2-2 - TRBV9
TGTGCCAGCAGCTTATGGGGGAAACTTTGGGCAGATACGCAGTATTTT CASSLWGKLWADTQYF 16 - TRBJ2-3 - TRBV7-2
TGCGCCAGCAGCTTGAGGGCAGGGGGCGGGTACGAGCAGTACTTC CASSLRAGGGYEQYF 15 TRBD1 TRBJ2-7 - TRBV5-1
TGTGCCAGCAGTTTATCGAGGCGCAATGAGCAGTTCTTC CASSLSRRNEQFF 13 - TRBJ2-1 - TRBV27
TGCGCCAGCAGCCAAGATCCGGGGACATTCGACGAGCAGTACTTC CASSQDPGTFDEQYF 15 - TRBJ2-7 - TRBV4-3
TGTGCCAGCAGTGGACCGGACAAGGGGACAAACACCGGGGAGCTGTTTTTT CASSGPDKGTNTGELFF 17 - TRBJ2-2 - TRBV28
TGTGCCAGCAGCGACAGCTATGGCTACACCTTC CASSDSYGYTF 11 - TRBJ1-2 - TRBV5-8
TGTGCCAGCAGCCCGGGAGGACTCTTGGACGAGCAGTACTTC CASSPGGLLDEQYF 14 TRBD2 TRBJ2-7 few TRBV14
TGTGCCAGAAGCTTTTTGGGGGGCTGGCACGGGGAGCTGTTTTTT CARSFLGGWHGELFF 15 - TRBJ2-2 - TRBV5-3
TGTGCCAGCACCAGGAGTGCCGCCGGGGACAGGCGATACTACGAGCAGTACTTC CASTRSAAGDRRYYEQYF 18 TRBD1 TRBJ2-7 - TRBV5-6
TGTGCCAGCAGTGTACGGACAGGGCCTAATGAAAAACTGTTTTTT CASSVRTGPNEKLFF 15 TRBD1 TRBJ1-4 - TRBV27
TGTGCCAGCAGCCAAGATAAGGATTCCCCCGGTTTGGACACTGAAGCTTTCTTT CASSQDKDSPGLDTEAFF 18 - TRBJ1-1 - TRBV4-2
TGTGCCAGCTCCGGGGACAGGGAAGTTGAGACCGGGGAGCTGTTTTTT CASSGDREVETGELFF 16 TRBD1 TRBJ2-2 - TRBV28
TGTGCCAGCAGTCTCCGACAGTCAACTAATGAAAAACTGTTTTTT CASSLRQSTNEKLFF 15 - TRBJ1-4 - TRBV28
TGTGCCAGCAGGGGGGCTAGCACAGATACGCAGTATTTT CASRGASTDTQYF 13 - TRBJ2-3 - TRBV28
TGTGCCAGCAGCTTGGAAACTAGCGTTTCACCAGATACGCAGTATTTT CASSLETSVSPDTQYF 16 TRBD2 TRBJ2-3 - TRBV5-6
TGTGCCAGCAGTTATTCCGGGGGGGCTAGAACCTACGAGCAGTACTTC CASSYSGGARTYEQYF 16 TRBD2 TRBJ2-7 - TRBV6-5
TGTGCCAGCAGTGGGATGCGGGCGGATGAGCAGTTCTTC CASSGMRADEQFF 13 - TRBJ2-1 - TRBV2
TGTGCCAGCAGTGAAAGACCGGGACTTATCTACGAGCAGTACTTC CASSERPGLIYEQYF 15 - TRBJ2-7 - TRBV6-1
TGTGCCAGCAGTTACTCGATGGGTCCGAACACCGGGGAGCTGTTTTTT CASSYSMGPNTGELFF 16 - TRBJ2-2 - TRBV6-5
TGTGCCAGCAGTTCCTCCGGGACGCAAGTCGATGAGCAGTTCTTC CASSSSGTQVDEQFF 15 - TRBJ2-1 - TRBV28
TGTGCCATCAGCGCGGGACAGGGACCGTTCTACGAGCAGTACTTC CAISAGQGPFYEQYF 15 TRBD1 TRBJ2-7 - TRBV10-3
TGTGCCAGCAGCGTCACCCACCGACAGGGGAACGGGGAGCTGTTTTTT CASSVTHRQGNGELFF 16 TRBD1 TRBJ2-2 - TRBV9
TGTGCCAGCAGTGAGGGACCCCACGGCTGGGACACTGAAGCTTTCTTT CASSEGPHGWDTEAFF 16 - TRBJ1-1 - TRBV6-1
TGTGCCATCACTGGGACTAGCGGGACAGATACGCAGTATTTT CAITGTSGTDTQYF 14 TRBD2 TRBJ2-3 once TRBV10-3
TGTGCCATCAGTGATCCAGCGGGAGACTACGAGCAGTACTTC CAISDPAGDYEQYF 14 TRBD2 TRBJ2-7 - TRBV10-3
TGTGCCAGCAGCTTCGGGACACTCTCTGGGAATCAGCCCCAGCATTTT CASSFGTLSGNQPQHF 16 - TRBJ1-5 - TRBV5-6
TGTGCCAGCAGCTTAGGACAGGGGAACACCGGGGAGCTGTTTTTT CASSLGQGNTGELFF 15 TRBD1 TRBJ2-2 - TRBV7-6
TGTGCCAGCAGCGCCCCAGGGATGGGCTCCTACAATGAGCAGTTCTTC CASSAPGMGSYNEQFF 16 - TRBJ2-1 - TRBV11-2
TGTGCCAGCAGCCTCCGCCTCCATTGGGAGCAGTTCTTC CASSLRLHWEQFF 13 - TRBJ2-1 - TRBV11-3
TGTGCCAGCAGCACTATAGCGGGGTCGACAGGCGAGCAGTACTTC CASSTIAGSTGEQYF 15 TRBD2 TRBJ2-7 once TRBV27
TGTGCCAGCAGTGGGACGGATACAACTAATGAAAAACTGTTTTTT CASSGTDTTNEKLFF 15 - TRBJ1-4 - TRBV2
TGTGCCAGCAGTTTCGGCGGGGCCGAGCAGTACTTC CASSFGGAEQYF 12 - TRBJ2-7 - TRBV6-5
TGTGCCAGCCGACTCTACAGATCCGGGACAGGGGTTCCCGAGCAGTACTTC CASRLYRSGTGVPEQYF 17 TRBD1 TRBJ2-7 - TRBV27
TGTGCCAGCAGTAGGGACAGGGAGGTTTATAGCAATCAGCCCCAGCATTTT CASSRDREVYSNQPQHF 17 TRBD1 TRBJ1-5 - TRBV5-8
TGTGCCAGCAGCTTAGCGCGGGGACAGACCTACAATGAGCAGTTCTTC CASSLARGQTYNEQFF 16 - TRBJ2-1 - TRBV7-6
TGTGCCAGCAGTTTATTAGGGGCCAATTCACCCCTCCACTTT CASSLLGANSPLHF 14 - TRBJ1-6 once TRBV27
TGCAGCGTCGAAGCGGGAGGGCTGTACAATGAGCAGTTCTTC CSVEAGGLYNEQFF 14 TRBD2 TRBJ2-1 - TRBV29-1
TGTGCCAGCTCAACCACCGGGGAGCTGTTTTTT CASSTTGELFF 11 - TRBJ2-2 - TRBV18
TGTGCCAGCAGTGAAGCCAGGGTCGACTATGGCTACACCTTC CASSEARVDYGYTF 14 - TRBJ1-2 few TRBV2
TGTGCCAGCAGTTTAATCGGGGGACAGGGCTCCGGGCAGTACTTC CASSLIGGQGSGQYF 15 TRBD1 TRBJ2-7 - TRBV27
TGTGCCAGCAGCTTAGAGTCACGGACTGCCGTTTATGGCTACACCTTC CASSLESRTAVYGYTF 16 - TRBJ1-2 - TRBV7-8